This note documents a single T cell receptor beta chain sequence. Here immunoSEQ multiplex PCR was the method, and the copy in TCRdb shows in-frame clones only, minus some. The table records fewer than 45,000 clones, roughly nine tenths of them present only once. The sample belongs to a study of T cell changes during pregnancy in multiple sclerosis. There are 16 residues in the CDR3. Germline V CDR1 and CDR2: SGHTA, FQGTGA. Trimming took 0 bases from V and 6 from J; bases not matched to a gene: 8. The receptor comes from a female donor in good health, enrolled as a control in a pregnancy study. Sequencing was performed on CD4+ T cells from peripheral blood mononuclear cells, taken in the third trimester of pregnancy. The chain is built from TRBV7-3 and TRBJ2-1, with 7 nucleotides matching TRBD2. CDR3 region: CASSLTFRGSTNEQFF. Here the CDR3 DNA reads TGTGCCAGCAGCTTAACGTTTCGCGGGAGTACCAATGAGCAGTTCTTC.